Below, one T cell receptor beta chain is given with its context. The source of the sample is a study of blood T cell repertoires in COVID-19. TCRdb's table, derived via immunoSEQ multiplex PCR, lists solely in-frame clones and lacks some. The profile shows about 200,000 clones, 80% to 90% of them singletons. This CDR3 is 18 amino acids long. The ends lost 2 bases at V and 0 bases at J; junction bases unmatched: 7. Germline CDR1 is MNHEY and CDR2 is SVGEGT. The rearrangement joins TRBV6-2 or TRBV6-3 to TRBJ2-1, with 10 positions matching TRBD2. The clonotype comes from a woman aged 45-59 years with acute or convalescent COVID-19. Material: peripheral blood. The CDR3 DNA follows: TGTGCCAGCAGTTACGGACTAGCGGAATTGAGCTCCTACAATGAGCAGTTCTTC. Amino acid sequence: CASSYGLAELSSYNEQFF.